A single sample is the source of the 10 T cell receptor beta chains below, sequenced in a study of regulatory T cells in long-lasting Graves disease. Stated time point: persistent/refractory GD, antithyroid drugs over 5 years with positive TRAb. The TCR library was made from RNA that had been extracted from PBMCs in TRIzol. Libraries of TCR beta came from iRepertoire HTBI primers plus Arm-PCR of CDR3 regions. TCRdb reanalysed the multiplex PCR reads using MiXCR and keeps one entry per CDR3 protein. This sample yields about 660,000 distinct CDR3 sequences, of which about 30% are seen a single time; about two fifths belongs to the top ten. The sample in question was peripheral blood mononuclear cells (PBMCs), obtained when the disease was refractory, from a patient treated with antithyroid drugs. These receptors all come from a female donor with Graves disease.

This clonotype was observed once. This sequence joins TRBV6-5 and TRBJ1-6; D gene uncertain. Germline-derived CDR1 and CDR2 are MNHEY and SVGAGI. V was trimmed by 0 bases and J by 0 bases, leaving 12 bases between them. This CDR3 comprises 18 residues. The CDR3 loop reads CASSYSTPGSSYNSPLHF. Here the CDR3 DNA reads TGTGCCAGCAGTTACTCGACCCCGGGAAGCTCCTATAATTCACCCCTCCACTTT.

V usage is TRBV9 and J usage is TRBJ2-5; TRBD1 agrees at 8 bases. The germline V gene has CDR1 SGDLS and CDR2 YYNGEE. There are 15 residues in the CDR3. V shed 3 bases, J shed 4 bases, and the junction held 8 bases outside the gene matches. In DNA, the CDR3 is TGTGCCAGCAGCGCCGACGGACAGGGAGGAGAGACCCAGTACTTC. This sequence encodes CASSADGQGGETQYF.

This clonotype appeared a few times. This chain connects TRBV30 to TRBJ1-2, with no clear D. Between the trimmed V and J ends, which lost 0 bases and 7 bases, there was a span of 12 bases. The CDR3 has 13 residues. Germline CDR1 and CDR2: GTSNPN and SVGIG (reference sequence). CDR3 DNA sequence: TGTGCCTGGAGTGTACAAGGGTTGAGTGGCTACACCTTC. Protein product: CAWSVQGLSGYTF.

The gene calls are TRBV20-1 and TRBJ1-5; D call uncertain. The V gene's germline CDR1 is DFQATT and CDR2 SNEGSKA (reference sequence). The CDR3 contains 14 residues. V was shortened by 2 bases and J by 2 bases, with 10 bases between the two germline ends. The CDR3 coding sequence is TGCAGTGCTAGACAGGCCGGGGGCAATCAGCCCCAGCATTTT. Its protein is CSARQAGGNQPQHF.

This clonotype was seen more than once but under ten times. J is TRBJ1-2 and V is TRBV30, with D tentatively TRBD1 (5 bases). The CDR3 loop spans 16 amino acids. The germline CDR1 and CDR2 sequences are GTSNPN and SVGIG (reference sequence). V dropped 0 bases and J dropped 4 bases, with 18 bases sitting between them. The CDR3 sequence is CAWSVRRSGLGYGYTF. DNA of the CDR3: TGTGCCTGGAGTGTACGCCGTTCAGGGTTGGGCTATGGCTACACCTTC.

The rearrangement uses TRBV30 and TRBJ1-1; D remains ambiguous. Trimming shortened V by 2 bases and J by 3 bases, and 10 bases separated the two germline ends. Germline CDR1 and CDR2: GTSNPN and SVGIG (reference sequence). There are 13 residues in the CDR3. CDR3 amino acids: CAWSPSVHTEAFF. CDR3 nucleotide sequence: TGTGCCTGGAGTCCCAGTGTACACACTGAAGCTTTCTTT.

This clonotype has more than one count but fewer than ten. This sequence joins TRBV7-3 and TRBJ1-3, with a tentative D call TRBD1 (5 bases). V lost 4 bases, J lost 1 base, and 14 bases lay in between. CDR1 and CDR2 from the germline V gene are SGHTA and FQGTGA. This CDR3 is built from 16 residues. The CDR3 nucleotides are TGTGCCAGCAGCTACTCCGGGACGGATTCTGGAAACACCATATATTTT. Encoded protein: CASSYSGTDSGNTIYF.

The chain joins TRBV13 to TRBJ1-2, with D perhaps matching TRBD1 (5 bases). This CDR3 comprises 14 residues. Germline CDR1 reads PRHDT; CDR2 reads FYEKMQ (reference sequence). V shed 2 bases and J shed 2 bases, with 9 bases lying between them. CDR3 loop: CASSLTAGNYGYTF. The CDR3 DNA sequence: TGTGCCAGCAGCTTAACTGCAGGGAACTATGGCTACACCTTC.

This clonotype has ten or more counts. The chain couples TRBV5-6 to TRBJ1-2, with 11 bases lining up with TRBD1. The junction had 9 bases not matched to a gene; V was cut back by 4 bases and J by 4 bases. Germline values: CDR1 SGHDT, CDR2 YYEEEE. This CDR3 comprises 16 residues. The CDR3 DNA is TGTGCCAGCAGCCCGCCCGGGACAGGGGGTCTCTATGGCTACACCTTC. It encodes CASSPPGTGGLYGYTF. The full variable domain, its missing parts supplied by reference TRBV5-6 and TRBJ1-2, is DAGVTQSPTHLIKTRGQQVTLRCSPKSGHDTVSWYQQALGQGPQFIFQYYEEEERQRGNFPDRFSGHQFPNYSSELNVNALLLGDSALYLCASSPPGTGGLYGYTFGSGTRLTVV.

This rearrangement joins TRBV15 to TRBJ2-1; D may be TRBD2 (5 bases). Per the germline V gene, CDR1 is LNHNV and CDR2 is YYDKDF (reference sequence). The V and J ends lost 1 base and 1 base respectively, with 8 bases between them. This CDR3 comprises 15 residues. The CDR3 here is CATSRATGSYNEQFF. CDR3 sequence (DNA): TGTGCCACCAGCAGAGCAACGGGGTCCTACAATGAGCAGTTCTTC.